The clone carrying this TCR beta chain turned up a few times. The target antigen is unknown. With 60 Vbeta and 13 Jbeta primers, the PCR was carried out. TCRdb's table, derived via immunoSEQ multiplex PCR, lists solely in-frame clones and lacks some. There are 90,000 to 120,000 clones in the sample; 73% occur only once, and 7% to 8% lies in the top ten. The source of the sample is a study of cytomegalovirus exposure and HLA in healthy donors. Study-wide results and limits: Later work showed greater clonal expansion in HLA-associated TCR beta chains than in equally common others. Several of the most significant clusters appeared linked to common viral pathogens, based on a later analysis.

The CDR3 consists of 17 residues. V lost 0 bases and J lost 5, with 19 bases in between. Germline V CDR1 and CDR2: MGHRA, YSYEKL. The sample taken for sequencing was PBMCs. The TCR comes from a man younger than 40 in good health and CMV-seronegative. The rearrangement joins TRBV4-1 to TRBJ2-5; D is possibly TRBD2 (6 bases). The CDR3 DNA reads as TGCGCCAGCAGCCAAGATGGTGGGGCGGGGAAGGGGGAGACCCAGTACTTC. Its protein is CASSQDGGAGKGETQYF.